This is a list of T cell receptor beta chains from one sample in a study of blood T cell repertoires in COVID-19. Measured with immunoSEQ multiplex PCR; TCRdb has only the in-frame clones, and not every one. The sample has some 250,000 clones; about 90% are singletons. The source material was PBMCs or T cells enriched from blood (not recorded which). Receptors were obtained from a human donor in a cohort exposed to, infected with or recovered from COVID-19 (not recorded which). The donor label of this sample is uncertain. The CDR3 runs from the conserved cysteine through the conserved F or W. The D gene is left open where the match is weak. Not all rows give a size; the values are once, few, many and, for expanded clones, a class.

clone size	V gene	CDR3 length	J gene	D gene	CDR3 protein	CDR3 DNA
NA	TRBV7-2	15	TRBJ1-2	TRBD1	CASRLRGTINYGYTF	TGTGCCAGCAGGCTCAGGGGGACCATTAACTATGGCTACACCTTC
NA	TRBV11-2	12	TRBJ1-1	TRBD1	CASSATGGEAFF	TGTGCCAGCAGCGCCACAGGGGGTGAAGCTTTCTTT
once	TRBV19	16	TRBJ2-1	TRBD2	CASSLGLARSYNEQFF	TGTGCCAGTAGTTTAGGACTAGCGCGCTCCTACAATGAGCAGTTCTTC
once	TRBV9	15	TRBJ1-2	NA	CASTVGGGGGYGYTF	TGTGCCAGCACCGTGGGCGGGGGAGGAGGCTATGGCTACACCTTC
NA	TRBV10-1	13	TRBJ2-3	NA	CASSESARDTQYF	TGCGCCAGCAGTGAGTCGGCCAGGGATACGCAGTATTTT
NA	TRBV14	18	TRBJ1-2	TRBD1	CASSQDLNRGLTDHGYTF	TGTGCCAGCAGCCAAGATTTGAACAGGGGCCTTACCGACCATGGCTACACCTTC
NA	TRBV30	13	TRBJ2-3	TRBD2	CAWIRGGADTQYF	TGTGCCTGGATACGCGGGGGGGCAGATACGCAGTATTTT
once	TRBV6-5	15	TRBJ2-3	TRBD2	CASSWTSGRSDTQYF	TGTGCCAGCAGTTGGACTAGCGGGAGGTCAGATACGCAGTATTTT
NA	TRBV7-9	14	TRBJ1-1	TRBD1	CASSQTGGYTEAFF	TGTGCCAGCAGCCAGACAGGGGGCTACACTGAAGCTTTCTTT
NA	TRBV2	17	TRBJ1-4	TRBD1	CASSEQGQGSLYEKLFF	TGTGCCAGCAGTGAACAGGGACAGGGTAGTTTGTATGAAAAACTGTTTTTT
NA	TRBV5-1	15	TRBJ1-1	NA	CASSLGDIAGTEAFF	TGCGCCAGCAGCTTGGGTGATATTGCGGGCACTGAAGCTTTCTTT
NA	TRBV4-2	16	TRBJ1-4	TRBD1	CASSQGGQATNEKLFF	TGTGCCAGCAGCCAAGGAGGACAGGCAACTAATGAAAAACTGTTTTTT
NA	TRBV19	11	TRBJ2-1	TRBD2	CASSFRGDEFF	TGTGCCAGTAGTTTTCGGGGGGATGAGTTCTTC
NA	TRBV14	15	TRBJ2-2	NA	CASRNASGPIGELFF	TGTGCCAGCAGGAACGCTAGTGGCCCTATCGGGGAGCTGTTTTTT
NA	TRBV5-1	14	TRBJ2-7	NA	CASSLGTPYYEQYF	TGCGCCAGCAGCTTGGGGACACCGTACTACGAGCAGTACTTC
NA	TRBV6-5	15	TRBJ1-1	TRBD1	CASSFDPGGGTEAFF	TGTGCCAGCAGCTTCGATCCAGGGGGAGGTACTGAAGCTTTCTTT